This TCR beta chain emerged from a study of cytomegalovirus exposure and HLA in healthy donors. Use of 60 Vbeta and 13 Jbeta primers characterized the PCR. The method was immunoSEQ multiplex PCR; TCRdb's version includes in-frame clones alone and lacks a portion of them. The sample comprises some 190,000 clones, around three quarters of which are singletons, and approximately 2.1% rests with the top ten. The receptor comes from a woman aged 25 to 39 in good health and CMV-seronegative. Sequences were obtained from PBMCs.

The CDR3 nucleotides are TGTGCCAGCAGTTACTCAACAGGGTTTTATGGCTACACCTTC. Amino acid sequence: CASSYSTGFYGYTF. The V gene is TRBV6-5, the J gene TRBJ1-2, with D possibly TRBD1 on 6 matching bases. Germline CDR1 reads MNHEY; CDR2 reads SVGAGI. This CDR3 contains 14 residues. The V end was cut by 0 bases, the J end by 5 bases, with 10 bases between.